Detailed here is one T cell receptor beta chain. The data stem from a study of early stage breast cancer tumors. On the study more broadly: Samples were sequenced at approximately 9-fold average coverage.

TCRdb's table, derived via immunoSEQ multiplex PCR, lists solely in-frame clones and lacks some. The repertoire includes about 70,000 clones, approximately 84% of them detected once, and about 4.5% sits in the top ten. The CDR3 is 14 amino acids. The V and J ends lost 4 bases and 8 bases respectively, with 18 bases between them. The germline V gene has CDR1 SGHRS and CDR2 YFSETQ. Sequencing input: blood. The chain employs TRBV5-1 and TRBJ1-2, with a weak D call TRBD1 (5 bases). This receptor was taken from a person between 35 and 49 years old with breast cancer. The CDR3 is CASSGGEHFGGYTF. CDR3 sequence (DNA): TGCGCCAGCAGCGGGGGAGAGCACTTCGGGGGCTACACCTTC.